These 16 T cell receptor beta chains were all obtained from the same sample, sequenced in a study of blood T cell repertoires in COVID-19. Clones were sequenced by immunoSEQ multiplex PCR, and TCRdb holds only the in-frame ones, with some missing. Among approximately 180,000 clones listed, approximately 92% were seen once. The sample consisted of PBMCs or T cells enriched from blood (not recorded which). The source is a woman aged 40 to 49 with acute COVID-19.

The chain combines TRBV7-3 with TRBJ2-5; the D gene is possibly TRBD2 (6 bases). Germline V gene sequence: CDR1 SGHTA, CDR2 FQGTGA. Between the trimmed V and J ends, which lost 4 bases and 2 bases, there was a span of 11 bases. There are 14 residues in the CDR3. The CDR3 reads CASSSRREQETQYF. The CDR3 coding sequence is TGTGCCAGCAGCTCGAGACGGGAGCAAGAGACCCAGTACTTC.

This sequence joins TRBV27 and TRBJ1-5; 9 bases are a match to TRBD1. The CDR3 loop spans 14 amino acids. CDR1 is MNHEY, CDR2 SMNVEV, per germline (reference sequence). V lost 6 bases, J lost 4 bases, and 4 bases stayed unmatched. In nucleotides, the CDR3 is TGTGCCAGCAGGGCTGACAGGGGGAATCAGCCCCAGCATTTT. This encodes CASRADRGNQPQHF.

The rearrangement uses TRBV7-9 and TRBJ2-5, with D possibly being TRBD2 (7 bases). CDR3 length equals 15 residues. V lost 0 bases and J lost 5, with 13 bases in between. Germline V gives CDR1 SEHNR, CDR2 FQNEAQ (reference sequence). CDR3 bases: TGTGCCAGCAGCTTAGCGGCGGGGGCCGGGGAGACCCAGTACTTC. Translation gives CASSLAAGAGETQYF.

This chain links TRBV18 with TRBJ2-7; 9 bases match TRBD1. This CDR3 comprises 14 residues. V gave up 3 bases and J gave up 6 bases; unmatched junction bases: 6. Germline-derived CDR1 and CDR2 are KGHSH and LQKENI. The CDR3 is CASSPRDREGEQYF. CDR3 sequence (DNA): TGTGCCAGCTCACCCCGGGACAGGGAGGGCGAGCAGTACTTC. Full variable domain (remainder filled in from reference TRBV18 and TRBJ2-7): NAGVMQNPRHLVRRRGQEARLRCSPMKGHSHVYWYRQLPEEGLKFMVYLQKENIIDESGMPKERFSAEFPKEGPSILRIQQVVRGDSAAYFCASSPRDREGEQYFGPGTRLTVT.

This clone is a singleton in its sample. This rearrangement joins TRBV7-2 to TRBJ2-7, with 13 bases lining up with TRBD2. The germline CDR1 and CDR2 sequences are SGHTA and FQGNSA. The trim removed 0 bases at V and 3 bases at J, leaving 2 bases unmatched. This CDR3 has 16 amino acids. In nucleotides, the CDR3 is TGTGCCAGCAGCTTAGCAGGGACTAGCGGGGACTACGAGCAGTACTTC. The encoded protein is CASSLAGTSGDYEQYF.

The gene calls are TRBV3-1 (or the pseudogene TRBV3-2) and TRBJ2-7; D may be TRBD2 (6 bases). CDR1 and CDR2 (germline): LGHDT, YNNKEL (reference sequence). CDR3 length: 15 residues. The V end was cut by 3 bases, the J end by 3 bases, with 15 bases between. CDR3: CASSHFSGVIYEQYF. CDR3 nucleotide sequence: TGTGCCAGCAGCCACTTTAGCGGAGTAATCTACGAGCAGTACTTC.

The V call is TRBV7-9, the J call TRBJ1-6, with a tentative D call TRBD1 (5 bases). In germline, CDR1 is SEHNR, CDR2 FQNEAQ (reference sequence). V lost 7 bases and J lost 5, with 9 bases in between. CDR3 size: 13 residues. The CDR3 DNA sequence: TGTGCCAGCAACCAAGGGGATAATTCACCCCTCCACTTT. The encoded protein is CASNQGDNSPLHF.

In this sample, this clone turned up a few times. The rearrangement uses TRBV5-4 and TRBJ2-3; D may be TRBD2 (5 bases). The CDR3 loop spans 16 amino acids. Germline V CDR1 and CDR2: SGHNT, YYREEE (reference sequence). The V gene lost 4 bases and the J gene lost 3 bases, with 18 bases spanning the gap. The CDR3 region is CASSPRGVARTDTQYF. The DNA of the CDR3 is TGTGCCAGCAGCCCACGGGGAGTAGCGAGGACAGATACGCAGTATTTT. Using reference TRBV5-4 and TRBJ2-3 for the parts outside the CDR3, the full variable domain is ETGVTQSPTHLIKTRGQQVTLRCSSQSGHNTVSWYQQALGQGPQFIFQYYREEENGRGNFPPRFSGLQFPNYSSELNVNALELDDSALYLCASSPRGVARTDTQYFGPGTRLTVL.

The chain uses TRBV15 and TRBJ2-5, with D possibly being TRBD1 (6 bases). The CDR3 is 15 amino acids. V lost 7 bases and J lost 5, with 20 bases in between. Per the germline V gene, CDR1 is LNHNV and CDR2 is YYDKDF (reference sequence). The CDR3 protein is CATNTSGGRRETQYF. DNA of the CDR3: TGTGCCACCAACACGTCTGGGGGCCGGCGGGAGACCCAGTACTTC.

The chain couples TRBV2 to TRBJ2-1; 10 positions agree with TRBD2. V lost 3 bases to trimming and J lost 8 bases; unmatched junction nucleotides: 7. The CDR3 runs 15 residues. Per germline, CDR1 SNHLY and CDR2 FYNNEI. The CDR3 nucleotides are TGTGCCAGCAGTGACGGTAGCGGGGGGACCGATGAGCAGTTCTTC. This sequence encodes CASSDGSGGTDEQFF.

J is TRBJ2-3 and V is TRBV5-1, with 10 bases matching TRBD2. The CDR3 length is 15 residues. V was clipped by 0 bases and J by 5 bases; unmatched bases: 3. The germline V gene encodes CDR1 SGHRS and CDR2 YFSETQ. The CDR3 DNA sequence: TGCGCCAGCAGCTTGGGAATAGCGGGAGGAGATACGCAGTATTTT. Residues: CASSLGIAGGDTQYF.

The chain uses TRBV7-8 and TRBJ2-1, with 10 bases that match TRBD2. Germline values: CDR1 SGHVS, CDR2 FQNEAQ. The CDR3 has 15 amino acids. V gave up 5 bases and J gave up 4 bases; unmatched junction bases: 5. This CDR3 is CASSRGTSEYNEQFF. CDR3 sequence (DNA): TGTGCCAGCAGCCGGGGGACTAGCGAGTACAATGAGCAGTTCTTC.

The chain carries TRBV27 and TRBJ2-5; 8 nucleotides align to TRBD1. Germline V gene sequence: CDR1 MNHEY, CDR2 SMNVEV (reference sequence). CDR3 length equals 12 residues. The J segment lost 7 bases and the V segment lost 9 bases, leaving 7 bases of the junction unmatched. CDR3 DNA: TGTGCCAGAGACGGACAGGGTGGGACCCAGTACTTC. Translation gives CARDGQGGTQYF.

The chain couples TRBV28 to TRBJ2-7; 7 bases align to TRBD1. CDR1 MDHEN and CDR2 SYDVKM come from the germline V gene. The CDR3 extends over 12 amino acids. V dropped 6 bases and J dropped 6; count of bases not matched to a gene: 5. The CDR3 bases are TGTGCCAGCAGGACAGGGTTTCTCGAGCAGTACTTC. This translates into CASRTGFLEQYF.

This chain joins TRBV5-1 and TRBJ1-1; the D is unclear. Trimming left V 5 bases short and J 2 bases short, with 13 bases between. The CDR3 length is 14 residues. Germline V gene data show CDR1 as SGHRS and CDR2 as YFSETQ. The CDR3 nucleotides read TGCGCCAGCAGAACAGAGACCCTCAACACTGAAGCTTTCTTT. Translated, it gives CASRTETLNTEAFF.

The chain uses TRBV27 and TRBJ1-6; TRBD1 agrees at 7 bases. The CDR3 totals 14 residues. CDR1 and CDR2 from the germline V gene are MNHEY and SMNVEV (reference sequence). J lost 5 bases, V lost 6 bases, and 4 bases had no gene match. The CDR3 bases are TGTGCCAGCAGGTTGACAGGGAATAATTCACCCCTCCACTTT. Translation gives CASRLTGNNSPLHF.